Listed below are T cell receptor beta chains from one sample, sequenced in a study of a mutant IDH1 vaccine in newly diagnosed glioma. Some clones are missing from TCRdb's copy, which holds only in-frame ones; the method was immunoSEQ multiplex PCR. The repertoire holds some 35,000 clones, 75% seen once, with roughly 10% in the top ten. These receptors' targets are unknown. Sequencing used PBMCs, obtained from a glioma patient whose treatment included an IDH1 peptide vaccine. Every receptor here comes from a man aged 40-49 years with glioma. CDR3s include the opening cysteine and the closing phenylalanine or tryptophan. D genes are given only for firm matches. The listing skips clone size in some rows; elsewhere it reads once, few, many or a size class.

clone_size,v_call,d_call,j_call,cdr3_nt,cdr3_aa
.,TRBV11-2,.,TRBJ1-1,TGTGCCAGCAGCTCCCCATGGGGGGGCGAAGGGGAGAGGACTGAAGCTTTCTTT,CASSSPWGGEGERTEAFF
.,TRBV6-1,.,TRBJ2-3,TGTGCCAGCAGTGAAGTCTGGGGGCGAAGCACAGATACGCAGTATTTT,CASSEVWGRSTDTQYF
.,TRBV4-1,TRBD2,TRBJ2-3,TGCGCCAGCAGCCCCCTTGCGCGCGGGAGGCCCAGCACTAACACAGATACGCAGTATTTT,CASSPLARGRPSTNTDTQYF
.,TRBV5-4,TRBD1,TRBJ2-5,TGTGCCAGCAGCTTGGGTTCGGGGACAGCTCAAGAGACCCAGTACTTC,CASSLGSGTAQETQYF
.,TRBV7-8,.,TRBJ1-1,TGTGCCAGCAGCATCCAACCACAGGGTGTGAACACTGAAGCTTTCTTT,CASSIQPQGVNTEAFF
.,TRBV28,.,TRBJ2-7,TGTGCCAGCAGCAAAGCCGGGATTCTAACCTCCTACGAGCAGTACTTC,CASSKAGILTSYEQYF
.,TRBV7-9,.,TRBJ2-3,TGTGCCAGCAGCTTAACAGGGACTCCTAGGGGCACAGATACGCAGTATTTT,CASSLTGTPRGTDTQYF
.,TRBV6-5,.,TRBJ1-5,TGTGCCAGCAAACCTAACAGGAAGAATCAGCCCCAGCATTTT,CASKPNRKNQPQHF
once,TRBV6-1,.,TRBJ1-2,TGTGCCAGCAGTGAAATAGGCAGCTATTATGGCTACACCTTC,CASSEIGSYYGYTF
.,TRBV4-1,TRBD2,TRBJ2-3,TGCGCCAGCAGCCAAGATTTTTGGGCGCGGGGACTAGCGGGAACTACAGATACGCAGTATTTT,CASSQDFWARGLAGTTDTQYF
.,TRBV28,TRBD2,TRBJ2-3,TGTGCCAGCAGTTTATCCCCACAGCCGGGACTAGCGCAAGATACGCAGTATTTT,CASSLSPQPGLAQDTQYF
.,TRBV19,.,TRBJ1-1,TGTGCCAGTAGTGTTTCCGTGGACACTGAAGCTTTCTTT,CASSVSVDTEAFF
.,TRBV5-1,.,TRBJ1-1,TGCGCCAGCAGCTTCGGGATCGACACTGAAGCTTTCTTT,CASSFGIDTEAFF
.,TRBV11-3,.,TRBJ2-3,TGTGCCAGCAGCTTAGGAGGTGGCCCTGGGCAGTATTTT,CASSLGGGPGQYF
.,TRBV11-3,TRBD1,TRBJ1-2,TGTGCCAGCAGCTTTTCGGACAGGAAGTTTGGCTACACCTTC,CASSFSDRKFGYTF
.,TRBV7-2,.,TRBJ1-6,TGTGCCAGCAGCCAAATACAGTTACATTCACCCCTCCACTTT,CASSQIQLHSPLHF
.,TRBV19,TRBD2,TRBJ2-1,TGTGCCAGTAGTGTAGGACTAGCGCGAACCTCCTACAATGAGCAGTTCTTC,CASSVGLARTSYNEQFF
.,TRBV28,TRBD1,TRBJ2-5,TGTGCCAGCAGTTCTACCGGGACAGGGATTAATCAGTACTTC,CASSSTGTGINQYF
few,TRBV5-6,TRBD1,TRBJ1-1,TGTGCCAGCAGCTTGGTCGGGACAGTGAACACTGAAGCTTTCTTT,CASSLVGTVNTEAFF
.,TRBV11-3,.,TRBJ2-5,TGTGCCAGCAGCTTAGGAGGGGACCTAGAGACCCAGTACTTC,CASSLGGDLETQYF
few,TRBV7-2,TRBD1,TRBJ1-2,TGTGCCAGCAGCTACGACGGGACAGGCTATGGCTACACCTTC,CASSYDGTGYGYTF
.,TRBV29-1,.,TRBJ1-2,TGCAGCGTTCCAACCTCCCGCGCCTCCTATGGCTACACCTTC,CSVPTSRASYGYTF
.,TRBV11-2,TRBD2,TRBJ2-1,TGTGCCAGCAGCGAGACTAGCGGGTCCATCAATGAGCAGTTCTTC,CASSETSGSINEQFF
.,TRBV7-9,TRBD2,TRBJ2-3,TGTGCCAGCAGCTGGGGGACTAGCGGGAGGGCGGATACGCAGTATTTT,CASSWGTSGRADTQYF
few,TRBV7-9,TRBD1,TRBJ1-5,TGTGCCAGCAGCTTAGACAGGGGAACCAATCAGCCCCAGCATTTT,CASSLDRGTNQPQHF
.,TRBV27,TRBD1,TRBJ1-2,TGTGCCAGCAGTCCGAGACAGGGCGGCTACACCTTC,CASSPRQGGYTF
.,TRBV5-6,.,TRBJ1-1,TGTGCCAGCAGGCCCACTCGTGGACTAGGGACTGAAGCTTTCTTT,CASRPTRGLGTEAFF
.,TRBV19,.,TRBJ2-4,TGTGCCAGTATCGACAGTTTAGCCAAAAACATTCAGTACTTC,CASIDSLAKNIQYF
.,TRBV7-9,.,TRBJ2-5,TGTGCCAGCAGCCCAAAACCGACAGGTTGGCAAGAGACCCAGTACTTC,CASSPKPTGWQETQYF
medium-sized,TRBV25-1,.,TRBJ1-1,TGTGCCAGCAGTGCCACAGGGAATGAAGCTTTCTTT,CASSATGNEAFF
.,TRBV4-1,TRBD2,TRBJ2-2,TGCGCCAGCAGGGTAGCGGGAGGTTCGGGAACCGGGGAGCTGTTTTTT,CASRVAGGSGTGELFF
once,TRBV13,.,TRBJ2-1,TGTGCCAGCAGCTTAGTAGCCGGGAGAGAGCTCCCCTACAATGAGCAGTTCTTC,CASSLVAGRELPYNEQFF
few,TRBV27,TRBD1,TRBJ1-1,TGTGCCAGCAGCTCCCGGACAGGGTATCGGGCCACTGAAGCTTTCTTT,CASSSRTGYRATEAFF
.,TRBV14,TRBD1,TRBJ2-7,TGTGCCAGCAGCCTGAGGGACAGCGACGAGCAGTACTTC,CASSLRDSDEQYF
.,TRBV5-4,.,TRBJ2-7,TGTGCCAGCAGCTCAACCCCGAAGGGACTTACCTACGAGCAGTACTTC,CASSSTPKGLTYEQYF
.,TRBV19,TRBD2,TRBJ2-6,TGTGCCTCCAAAGGGCTAGCGGGAGATCCGGGGGCCAACGTCCTGACTTTC,CASKGLAGDPGANVLTF
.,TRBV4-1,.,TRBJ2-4,TGCGCCAGCAGCCAAGTCGGGTTTCTAGCCAAAAACATTCAGTACTTC,CASSQVGFLAKNIQYF
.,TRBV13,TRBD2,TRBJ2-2,TGTGCCAGCAGCCGGGACCTAGCGGGAAACGTCCCCGGGGAGCTGTTTTTT,CASSRDLAGNVPGELFF
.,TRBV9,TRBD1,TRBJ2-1,TGTGCCAGCAGCGGCTCGACAGGGGGAAGGACTGAGCAGTTCTTC,CASSGSTGGRTEQFF
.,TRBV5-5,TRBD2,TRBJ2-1,TGTGCCAGCAGCTTCCCGACTAGCGGGAGAGCTTACAATGAGCAGTTCTTC,CASSFPTSGRAYNEQFF
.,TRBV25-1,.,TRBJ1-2,TGTGCCAGCAGTGCATCCGATCCCTACTATGGCTACACCTTC,CASSASDPYYGYTF
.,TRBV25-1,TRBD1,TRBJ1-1,TGTGCCAGCAGTGAGGGGACAGGGAACACTGAAGCTTTCTTT,CASSEGTGNTEAFF
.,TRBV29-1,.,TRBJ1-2,TGCAGCGTAGATGAGGGAGGCGGCTACACCTTC,CSVDEGGGYTF
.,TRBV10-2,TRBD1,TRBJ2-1,TGCGCCAGCACTCAGAAGGAGACAGGGATCAATGAGCAGTTCTTC,CASTQKETGINEQFF
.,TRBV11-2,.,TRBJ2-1,TGTGCCAGCATGGTAGATCCCGTTATCAATGAGCAGTTCTTC,CASMVDPVINEQFF
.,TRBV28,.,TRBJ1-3,TGTGCCAGCAGCCTCCTGGGGGACGGAAACACCATATATTTT,CASSLLGDGNTIYF
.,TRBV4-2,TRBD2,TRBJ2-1,TGTGCCAGCAGCCAAGCAACTAGCGAGGACTACAATGAGCAGTTCTTC,CASSQATSEDYNEQFF
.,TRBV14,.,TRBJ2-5,TGTGCCAGCAGCCAGGGGGGGACAGATCTATTCGAAGAGACCCAGTACTTC,CASSQGGTDLFEETQYF
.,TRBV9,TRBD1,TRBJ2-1,TGTGCCAGCAGCTATACTGGACAGGGGGCAAATGAGCAGTTCTTC,CASSYTGQGANEQFF
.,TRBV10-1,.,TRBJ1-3,TGCGCCAGCAGCCTGGACGCTGGAAACACCATATATTTT,CASSLDAGNTIYF
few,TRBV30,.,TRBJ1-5,TGTGCCTGGAGTCCCCGGGGGGGATATAGCAATCAGCCCCAGCATTTT,CAWSPRGGYSNQPQHF
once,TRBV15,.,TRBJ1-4,TGTGCCACCAGCAGAGATCCAAGCAGGGCCCGGGATGAAAAACTGTTTTTT,CATSRDPSRARDEKLFF
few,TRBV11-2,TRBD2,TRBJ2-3,TGTGCCAGCAGCTTAGCGGGACTAGCGGTGGGGATTAGAGATACGCAGTATTTT,CASSLAGLAVGIRDTQYF